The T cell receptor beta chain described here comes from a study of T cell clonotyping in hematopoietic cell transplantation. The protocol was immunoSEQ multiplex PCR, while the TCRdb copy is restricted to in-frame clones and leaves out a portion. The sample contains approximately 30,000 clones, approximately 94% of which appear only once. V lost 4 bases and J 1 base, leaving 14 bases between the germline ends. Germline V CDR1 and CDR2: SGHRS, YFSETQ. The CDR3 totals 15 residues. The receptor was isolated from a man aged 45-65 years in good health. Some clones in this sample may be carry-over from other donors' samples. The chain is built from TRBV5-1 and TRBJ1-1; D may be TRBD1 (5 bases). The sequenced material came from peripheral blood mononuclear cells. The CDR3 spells CASSPPSQGNTEAFF. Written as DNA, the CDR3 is TGCGCCAGCAGCCCCCCAAGTCAGGGGAACACTGAAGCTTTCTTT.